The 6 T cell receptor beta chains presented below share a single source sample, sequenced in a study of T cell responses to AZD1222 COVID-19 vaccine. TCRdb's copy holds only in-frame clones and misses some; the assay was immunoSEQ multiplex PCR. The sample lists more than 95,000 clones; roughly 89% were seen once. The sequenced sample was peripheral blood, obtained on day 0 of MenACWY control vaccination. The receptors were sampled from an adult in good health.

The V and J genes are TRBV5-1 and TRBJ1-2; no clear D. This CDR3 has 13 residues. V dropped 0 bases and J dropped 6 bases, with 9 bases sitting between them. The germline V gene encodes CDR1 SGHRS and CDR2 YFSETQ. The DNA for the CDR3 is TGCGCCAGCAGCTTGGAACTTCTCGATGGCTACACCTTC. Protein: CASSLELLDGYTF.

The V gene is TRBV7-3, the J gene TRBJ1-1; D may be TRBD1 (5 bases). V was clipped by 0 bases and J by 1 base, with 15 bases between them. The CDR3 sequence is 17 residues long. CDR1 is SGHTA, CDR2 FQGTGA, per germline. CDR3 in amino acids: CASSLTGRRGGNTEAFF. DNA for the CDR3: TGTGCCAGCAGCTTAACGGGGCGACGGGGCGGGAACACTGAAGCTTTCTTT.

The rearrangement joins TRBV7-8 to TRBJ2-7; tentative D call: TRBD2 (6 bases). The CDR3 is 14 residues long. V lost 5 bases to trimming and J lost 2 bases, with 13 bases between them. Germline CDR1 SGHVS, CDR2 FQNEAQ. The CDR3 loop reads CASSPGGIAYEQYF. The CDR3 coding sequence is TGTGCCAGCAGCCCCGGGGGTATTGCCTACGAGCAGTACTTC.

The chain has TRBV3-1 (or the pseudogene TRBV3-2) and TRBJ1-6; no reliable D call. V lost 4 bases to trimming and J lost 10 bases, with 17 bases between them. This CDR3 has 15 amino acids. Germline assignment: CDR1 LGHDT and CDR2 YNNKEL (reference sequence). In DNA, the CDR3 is TGTGCCAGCAGCCCTTTGTATGACCCTCAGTCACCCCTCCACTTT. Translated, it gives CASSPLYDPQSPLHF.

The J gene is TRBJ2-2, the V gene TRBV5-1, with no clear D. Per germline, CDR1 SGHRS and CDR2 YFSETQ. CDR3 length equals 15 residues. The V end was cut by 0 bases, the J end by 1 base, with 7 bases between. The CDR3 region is CASSLGQMNTGELFF. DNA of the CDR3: TGCGCCAGCAGCTTGGGACAAATGAACACCGGGGAGCTGTTTTTT.

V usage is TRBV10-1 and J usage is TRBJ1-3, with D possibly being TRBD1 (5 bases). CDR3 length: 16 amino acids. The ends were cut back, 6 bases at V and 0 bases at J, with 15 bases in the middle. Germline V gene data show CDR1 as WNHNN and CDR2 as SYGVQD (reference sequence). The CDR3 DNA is TGCGCCAGCAGCTTTGGAGGACACAACTCTGGAAACACCATATATTTT. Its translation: CASSFGGHNSGNTIYF.